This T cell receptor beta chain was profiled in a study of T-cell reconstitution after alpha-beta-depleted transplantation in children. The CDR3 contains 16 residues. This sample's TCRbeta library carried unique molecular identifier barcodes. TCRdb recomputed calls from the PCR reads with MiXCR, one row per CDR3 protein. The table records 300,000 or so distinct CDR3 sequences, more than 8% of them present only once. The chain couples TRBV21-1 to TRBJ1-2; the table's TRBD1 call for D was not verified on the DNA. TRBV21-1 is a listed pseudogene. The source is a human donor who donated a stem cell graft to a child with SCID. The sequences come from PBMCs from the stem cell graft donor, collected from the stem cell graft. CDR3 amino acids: CASSNDTSEHRPGYTF. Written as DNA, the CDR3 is TGTGCCAGCAGCAATGACACCTCGGAACACAGGCCCGGCTACACCTTC.